The 22 T cell receptor beta chains below were found in one sample sequenced in a study of blood T cell repertoires in COVID-19. The repertoire was sequenced with immunoSEQ multiplex PCR; TCRdb's copy has only in-frame clones and lacks some. The sample lists some 220,000 clones, approximately 87% occurring once. The specimen was PBMCs or T cells enriched from blood (not recorded which). Receptor source: a woman in her forties or fifties in a cohort exposed to, infected with or recovered from COVID-19 (not recorded which).

The chain links TRBV5-1 to TRBJ2-7; D not certain. Germline values: CDR1 SGHRS, CDR2 YFSETQ. The ends were cut back, 1 base at V and 2 bases at J, with 7 bases in the middle. The CDR3 contains 13 residues. This CDR3 is CASSLPGAYEQYF. CDR3 sequence (DNA): TGCGCCAGCAGCTTGCCCGGAGCCTACGAGCAGTACTTC.

This clone occurred once. The rearrangement links TRBV7-2 to TRBJ1-5, with TRBD1 matching over 7 bases. The CDR3 extends over 16 amino acids. The V and J ends lost 1 base and 1 base, in that order; junction bases with no gene match: 4. Looked up from germline, CDR1 is SGHTA and CDR2 is FQGNSA. The CDR3 spells CASSLVPRGSNQPQHF. CDR3 in DNA: TGTGCCAGCAGCTTAGTACCCAGGGGGAGCAATCAGCCCCAGCATTTT.

This clone was recorded only once. The chain combines TRBV5-5 with TRBJ1-1; D remains unclear. V gave up 6 bases and J gave up 0 bases, with 12 bases separating them. In germline, CDR1 is SGHKS, CDR2 YYEKEE (reference sequence). The CDR3 is made up of 14 amino acids. The CDR3 is CASTSPELNTEAFF. CDR3 bases: TGTGCCAGCACCTCCCCCGAGCTGAACACTGAAGCTTTCTTT.

The V call is TRBV6-5, the J call TRBJ2-3; TRBD2 aligns across 10 bases. J was trimmed by 4 bases and V by 5 bases; bases with no gene match: 6. The CDR3 has 15 residues. The V gene's germline CDR1 is MNHEY and CDR2 SVGAGI. For the CDR3, the DNA is TGTGCCAGCAGTCCGACTAGCGGGCCCTCAGATACGCAGTATTTT. Translation: CASSPTSGPSDTQYF.

The sample holds a few counts of this clone. The rearrangement joins TRBV30 to TRBJ1-1; 11 bases fit TRBD1. The length of the CDR3 is 13 residues. Germline V gene sequence: CDR1 GTSNPN, CDR2 SVGIG (reference sequence). Germline trimming cut 5 bases from V and 4 bases from J; bases unmatched to any gene: 3. For the CDR3, the DNA is TGTGCCTGGGGAGGACAGGGGGCCACTGAAGCTTTCTTT. It encodes CAWGGQGATEAFF. Combining the CDR3 with reference TRBV30 and TRBJ1-1 gives the whole variable domain SQTIHQWPATLVQPVGSPLSLECTVEGTSNPNLYWYRQAAGRGLQLLFYSVGIGQISSEVPQNLSASRPQDRQFILSSKKLLLSDSGFYLCAWGGQGATEAFFGQGTRLTVV.

The rearrangement links TRBV11-2 to TRBJ1-2, with TRBD1 as a possible D gene (5 bases). Germline values: CDR1 SGHAT, CDR2 FQNNGV. The CDR3 is made up of 16 amino acids. Trimming left V 1 base short and J 5 bases short, with 17 bases between. CDR3 in DNA: TGTGCCAGCAGCTTAGCTGGAGGGGTAAAGGGATATGGCTACACCTTC. This codes for CASSLAGGVKGYGYTF.

The V call is TRBV2, the J call TRBJ2-5; 9 bases fit TRBD1. The CDR3 spans 15 residues. The germline gives CDR1 SNHLY, CDR2 FYNNEI. V was pared by 6 bases and J by 5 bases, with 10 bases of the junction left unmatched. CDR3 in DNA: TGTGCCAGCAGGTCCAGGGGACAGGGAGTTGAGACCCAGTACTTC. Protein: CASRSRGQGVETQYF.

The CDR3 is CASSQDSRLQGHSPLHF. The DNA for the CDR3 is TGCGCCAGCAGCCAAGATAGCAGACTCCAGGGGCATTCACCCCTCCACTTT. This rearrangement joins TRBV4-3 to TRBJ1-6; D is perhaps TRBD1 (6 bases). CDR3 length: 17 amino acids. V dropped 0 bases and J dropped 8 bases, with 17 bases sitting between them. The germline V gene encodes CDR1 LGHNA and CDR2 YSLEER.

The chain is built from TRBV11-2 and TRBJ2-7, with TRBD2 matching over 8 bases. CDR3 size: 16 residues. Germline CDR1 and CDR2: SGHAT and FQNNGV. The V and J ends lost 5 bases and 6 bases, in that order; junction bases with no gene match: 15. CDR3 DNA: TGTGCCAGCAGCCCAGCAGGGCCGGGGGGGCGGCGCGAGCAGTACTTC. Amino acids: CASSPAGPGGRREQYF. The variable domain in full, completed from reference TRBV11-2 and TRBJ2-7, reads EAGVAQSPRYKIIEKRQSVAFWCNPISGHATLYWYQQILGQGPKLLIQFQNNGVVDDSQLPKDRFSAERLKGVDSTLKIQPAKLEDSAVYLCASSPAGPGGRREQYFGPGTRLTVT.

J is TRBJ2-2 and V is TRBV2, with D perhaps TRBD2 (7 bases). The CDR3 totals 15 residues. V was clipped by 5 bases and J by 5 bases, with 15 bases between them. Germline-derived CDR1 and CDR2 are SNHLY and FYNNEI. CDR3: CASSFGGPKTGELFF. Here the CDR3 DNA reads TGTGCCAGCAGTTTCGGGGGGCCCAAGACCGGGGAGCTGTTTTTT.

The rearrangement joins TRBV4-1 to TRBJ1-6, with TRBD1 as a possible D gene (5 bases). This CDR3 has 14 amino acids. The germline V and J ends were trimmed by 0 bases and 9 bases, with 9 bases remaining between them. The germline V gene encodes CDR1 MGHRA and CDR2 YSYEKL. CDR3 residues: CASSQDRVPSPLHF. The CDR3, as DNA: TGCGCCAGCAGCCAAGACAGGGTCCCTTCACCCCTCCACTTT.

This clone was picked up a small number of times. V usage is TRBV5-1 and J usage is TRBJ2-5; 7 nucleotides align to TRBD2. V lost 6 bases to trimming and J lost 5 bases; unmatched junction nucleotides: 16. The CDR3 has 16 residues. Germline V gives CDR1 SGHRS, CDR2 YFSETQ. The CDR3 here is CASTTVSLGGTETQYF. The CDR3 nucleotides read TGCGCCAGCACCACGGTGTCCCTGGGGGGGACGGAGACCCAGTACTTC. The complete variable domain, with remaining parts taken from reference TRBV5-1 and TRBJ2-5, reads KAGVTQTPRYLIKTRGQQVTLSCSPISGHRSVSWYQQTPGQGLQFLFEYFSETQRNKGNFPGRFSGRQFSNSRSEMNVSTLELGDSALYLCASTTVSLGGTETQYFGPGTRLLVL.

This chain connects TRBV19 to TRBJ1-6, with a possible D match to TRBD1 (5 bases). Germline V lookup: CDR1 LNHDA, CDR2 SQIVND (reference sequence). This CDR3 spans 14 amino acids. V was pared by 5 bases and J by 9 bases, with 14 bases between. The CDR3 reads CASSPGVPVSPLHF. The CDR3 coding sequence is TGTGCCAGTAGTCCGGGGGTCCCGGTTTCACCCCTCCACTTT.

The CDR3 DNA reads TGCGCCAGCAGCCAGGTGACAGGGGGCAGTGTTAATCAGCCCCAGCATTTT. It yields the protein CASSQVTGGSVNQPQHF. The rearrangement uses TRBV4-1 and TRBJ1-5; TRBD1 matches 10 bases. Trimming cost V 3 bases and J 4 bases; bases outside gene matches: 9. The CDR3 sequence is 17 residues long. The germline gives CDR1 MGHRA, CDR2 YSYEKL.

Comment on this clone: This same CDR3 is encoded by further DNA sequences in the sample. V is TRBV3-1 (or the pseudogene TRBV3-2) and J is TRBJ1-2; 8 bases are shared with TRBD1. The CDR3 contains 15 residues. Unmatched junction bases numbered 2, after V lost 2 bases and J lost 0 bases. Germline lookup yields CDR1 LGHDT and CDR2 YNNKEL (reference sequence). CDR3 in amino acids: CASSQYRGTNYGYTF. The CDR3 DNA reads as TGTGCCAGCAGCCAATACAGGGGGACTAACTATGGCTACACCTTC.

This chain uses TRBV12-3 or TRBV12-4 with TRBJ1-5, with D hard to call. The CDR3 length is 12 residues. With 3 bases removed from V and 5 bases from J, the gap between germline ends came to 5 bases. The CDR3 DNA is TGTGCCAGCAGTTTGACTGATCAGCCCCAGCATTTT. Encoded protein: CASSLTDQPQHF.

The chain uses TRBV5-1 and TRBJ2-1, with D possibly being TRBD1 (6 bases). The V end lost 0 bases, the J end lost 4 bases, and 11 bases lay between the germline ends. The germline CDR1 and CDR2 sequences are SGHRS and YFSETQ. The CDR3 has 15 residues. CDR3 coding DNA: TGCGCCAGCAGCTTGGCCAGGGGAACGTACAATGAGCAGTTCTTC. Protein product: CASSLARGTYNEQFF.

This CDR3 is CASSSRLGQGNTEAFF. For the CDR3, the DNA is TGTGCCAGCAGCAGTCGGCTCGGACAGGGTAACACTGAAGCTTTCTTT. The V and J genes are TRBV27 and TRBJ1-1, with TRBD1 identical over 8 bases. In germline, CDR1 is MNHEY, CDR2 SMNVEV (reference sequence). V shed 6 bases, J shed 2 bases, and the junction held 11 bases outside the gene matches. The CDR3 is 16 amino acids.

The chain joins TRBV4-3 to TRBJ2-2; 8 nucleotides align to TRBD1. This CDR3 is 19 amino acids long. The junction had 12 bases not matched to a gene; V was cut back by 0 bases and J by 3 bases. Germline V gene lookup returns CDR1 LGHNA and CDR2 YSLEER. CDR3 residues: CASSQDPGQGAGYTGELFF. CDR3 nucleotide sequence: TGCGCCAGCAGCCAAGATCCGGGGCAGGGGGCTGGTTACACCGGGGAGCTGTTTTTT.

J is TRBJ2-4 and V is TRBV10-3; 7 bases are a match to TRBD1. CDR1 and CDR2 (germline): ENHRY, SYGVKD. The length of the CDR3 is 13 residues. The V and J ends lost 10 bases and 5 bases, in that order; junction bases with no gene match: 8. This CDR3 is CARTRDRQNIQYF. The CDR3 bases are TGTGCCAGAACCCGGGACAGACAAAACATTCAGTACTTC.

This clone was recorded only once. This sequence joins TRBV20-1 and TRBJ1-6, with D possibly matching TRBD1 (6 bases). This CDR3 has 11 amino acids. Germline lookup yields CDR1 DFQATT and CDR2 SNEGSKA (reference sequence). Trimming took 7 bases from V and 10 from J, leaving 11 bases between them. As DNA, the CDR3 is TGCAGTGTACAGGGCGGATCACCCCTCCACTTT. It specifies CSVQGGSPLHF.

The J gene is TRBJ2-2, the V gene TRBV19; 9 bases match TRBD1. Germline V gives CDR1 LNHDA, CDR2 SQIVND (reference sequence). This CDR3 comprises 13 residues. After removal of 6 bases from V and 7 bases from J, the junction contained 3 bases not matched to a gene. The CDR3 loop is CASRTGGIGELFF. CDR3 DNA: TGTGCCAGTAGGACAGGGGGTATCGGGGAGCTGTTTTTT.